What follows is one T cell receptor (beta chain) and its context. There are 15 residues in the CDR3. V was clipped by 3 bases and J by 6 bases; unmatched bases: 7. Germline V CDR1 and CDR2: SGHRS, YFSETQ. In the original analysis: From reference gene primer amplification, estimates of nucleated cell counts were derived. Only in-frame clones appear in the TCRdb table, and some are missing; sequencing was by immunoSEQ multiplex PCR. That table supplies the V and J calls and clone size; D and trimming were determined from the DNA. The repertoire includes more than 85,000 clones, roughly 80% of them detected once, and 15% to 20% sits in the top ten. The data were taken from a study of blood T cell repertoires in COVID-19. Study-wide background: The United States, Italy and Spain were the sources of the acute and convalescent COVID-19 samples. T cells, B-cell-depleted T cells, or PBMCs provided the cDNA or gDNA that served as material.

The chain combines TRBV5-1 with TRBJ2-2; 8 bases agree with TRBD2. This clonotype originated in a woman aged 60 to 75 with acute or convalescent COVID-19. Material for sequencing was peripheral blood. The CDR3 here is CASSSGGAIAGELFF. DNA of the CDR3: TGCGCCAGCAGCTCCGGGGGGGCGATAGCCGGGGAGCTGTTTTTT. Variable domain in full (rest from reference TRBV5-1 and TRBJ2-2): KAGVTQTPRYLIKTRGQQVTLSCSPISGHRSVSWYQQTPGQGLQFLFEYFSETQRNKGNFPGRFSGRQFSNSRSEMNVSTLELGDSALYLCASSSGGAIAGELFFGEGSRLTVL.